This T cell receptor beta chain was documented in a study of human T cells and chemical hapten exposure. Across the study: The study traced per-sample TCR yield variation mainly to small differences in pooled library volumes.

Researchers extracted total RNA from unfractionated whole blood. This CDR3 spans 14 amino acids. Germline CDR1 reads MDHEN; CDR2 reads SYDVKM. Trimming pared 6 bases from V and 4 bases from J, leaving 15 bases between. Unique molecular identifiers were linked by the library to individual cDNA molecules. TCRdb re-called the 5' RACE reads with MiXCR, one entry per CDR3 protein. The data contain more than 60,000 distinct CDR3 sequences, about 15% of them singletons. This clonotype came up a few times. Its specificity is not known. Findings of the study overall: TCRs at high frequency, those above 1 in 1000, did not change with DPC sensitization.

The receptor comes from a female donor in good health. V and J are TRBV28 and TRBJ1-2; D ambiguous. In DNA, the CDR3 is TGTGCCAGCAGCCCCCCCGCATCCACCTATGGCTACACCTTC. Protein sequence: CASSPPASTYGYTF.